This section outlines one T cell receptor (beta chain) sequence together with its context. What it recognizes is unknown. The CDR3 spans 13 residues. V was trimmed by 5 bases and J by 6 bases, leaving 13 bases between them. Germline CDR1 is LNHNV and CDR2 is YYDKDF (reference sequence). The data were obtained in a study of cytomegalovirus exposure and HLA in healthy donors. Study results and limitations: According to the study, around 150 TCR beta chains were cytomegalovirus-associated. Later analysis indicated greater clonal expansion among HLA-associated TCR beta chains than among equally common other chains. Many donors shared some public TCRs, even though most TCR sequences were rare.

The study sampled nominally healthy donors, though unrecorded immune exposures were likely. The PCR employed 60 Vbeta primers together with 13 Jbeta primers. Profiled with immunoSEQ multiplex PCR; TCRdb holds only in-frame clones, not every one. The sample lists some 150,000 clones, 50% to 75% occurring once. The gene calls are TRBV15 and TRBJ1-1; the D gene is possibly TRBD1 (6 bases). The sample taken for sequencing was PBMCs. This receptor was identified in an older woman in good health and CMV-seropositive. In DNA form, the CDR3 reads TGTGCCACCAGCCCACTTACAGGGTCTGAAGCTTTCTTT. Encoded protein: CATSPLTGSEAFF.